This T cell receptor beta chain comes out of a study of blood T cell repertoires in COVID-19. One Seattle source followed patients from active infection through their disease course. The CDR3 has 16 amino acids. V was pared by 4 bases and J by 4 bases, with 6 bases of the junction left unmatched. Germline assignment: CDR1 SNHLY and CDR2 FYNNEI. Libraries were prepared by immunoSEQ multiplex PCR; TCRdb keeps only in-frame clonotypes and omits some of them. The sample lists tens of thousands of clones, roughly 88% seen once, with less than 0.6% in the top ten. This chain links TRBV2 with TRBJ1-5; 11 bases match TRBD1. Sequencing was done on a sample of peripheral blood. The clonotype was recovered from a man aged 45-65 years with COVID-19, enrolled during active disease. The CDR3 DNA follows: TGTGCCAGCAGTGGGACAGGGGGCGGTCGGAATCAGCCCCAGCATTTT. Its translation: CASSGTGGGRNQPQHF.